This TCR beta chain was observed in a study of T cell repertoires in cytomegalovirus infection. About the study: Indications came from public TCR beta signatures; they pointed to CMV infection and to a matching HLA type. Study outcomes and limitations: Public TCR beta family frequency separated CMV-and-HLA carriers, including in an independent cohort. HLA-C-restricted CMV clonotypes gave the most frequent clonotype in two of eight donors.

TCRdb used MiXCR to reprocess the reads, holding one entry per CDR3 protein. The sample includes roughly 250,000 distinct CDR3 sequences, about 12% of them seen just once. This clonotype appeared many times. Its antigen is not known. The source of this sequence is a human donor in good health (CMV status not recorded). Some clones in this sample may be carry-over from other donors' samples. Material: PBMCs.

The CDR3 DNA reads TGTGCCAGCAGCCACGGATTCACCGGGGAGCTGTTTTTT. Translating gives CASSHGFTGELFF. The chain uses TRBV7-2 and TRBJ2-2; D uncertain. V shed 5 bases and J shed 4 bases, with 8 bases lying between them. Germline V CDR1 and CDR2: SGHTA, FQGNSA. The CDR3 is 13 residues long.